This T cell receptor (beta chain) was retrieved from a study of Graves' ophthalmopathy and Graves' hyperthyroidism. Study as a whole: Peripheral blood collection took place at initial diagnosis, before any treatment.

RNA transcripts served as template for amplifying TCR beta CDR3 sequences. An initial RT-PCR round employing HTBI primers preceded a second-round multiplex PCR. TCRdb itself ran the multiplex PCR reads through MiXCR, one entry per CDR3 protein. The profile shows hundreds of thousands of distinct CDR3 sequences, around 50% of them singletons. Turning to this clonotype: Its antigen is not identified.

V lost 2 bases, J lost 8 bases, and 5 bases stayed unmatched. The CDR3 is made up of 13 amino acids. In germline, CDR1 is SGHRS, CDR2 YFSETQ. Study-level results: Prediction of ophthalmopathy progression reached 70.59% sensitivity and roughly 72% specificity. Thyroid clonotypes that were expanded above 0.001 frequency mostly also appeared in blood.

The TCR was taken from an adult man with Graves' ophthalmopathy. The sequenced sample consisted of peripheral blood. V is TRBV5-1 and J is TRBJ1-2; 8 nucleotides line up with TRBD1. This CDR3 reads CASSFDRGKGYTF. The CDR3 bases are TGCGCCAGCAGCTTCGACAGGGGTAAAGGCTACACCTTC.